Following are 10 T cell receptor beta chains from one sample sequenced in a study of somatic mutations in cytotoxic T cells in rheumatoid arthritis. Measured with immunoSEQ multiplex PCR; TCRdb has only the in-frame clones, and not every one. Of about 30,000 clones listed, about 81% are singletons. The sample was CD8+ T cells sorted from blood. The receptors stem from an adult with rheumatoid arthritis.

V gene TRBV5-5 combines with J gene TRBJ1-1, with no clear D. The CDR3 has 16 residues. Germline V gene data show CDR1 as SGHKS and CDR2 as YYEKEE (reference sequence). V was pared by 4 bases and J by 1 base, with 17 bases between. The DNA for the CDR3 is TGTGCCAGCAGCCGAGTGGCCCCGGCACAGAACACTGAAGCTTTCTTT. This encodes CASSRVAPAQNTEAFF. Together with reference TRBV5-5 and TRBJ1-1, the CDR3 gives the full variable domain: DAGVTQSPTHLIKTRGQQVTLRCSPISGHKSVSWYQQVLGQGPQFIFQYYEKEERGRGNFPDRFSARQFPNYSSELNVNALLLGDSALYLCASSRVAPAQNTEAFFGQGTRLTVV.

The chain is built from TRBV30 and TRBJ1-2, with D possibly being TRBD1 (5 bases). CDR1 GTSNPN and CDR2 SVGIG come from the germline V gene (reference sequence). Trimming took off 8 bases at V and 8 bases at J, with 21 bases between the two ends. The CDR3 extends over 13 amino acids. The CDR3 region has the DNA TGTGCCAGTCCCTACCTGGGGACGGGAGGCTACACCTTC. This codes for CASPYLGTGGYTF.

The chain employs TRBV9 and TRBJ2-7, with D unclear. The CDR3 sequence is 15 residues long. Germline V gene sequence: CDR1 SGDLS, CDR2 YYNGEE. Trimming removed 4 bases at V and 3 bases at J, with 17 bases between. This CDR3 is CASSLGPKVGYEQYF. In DNA, the CDR3 is TGTGCCAGCAGCCTAGGCCCGAAGGTGGGCTACGAGCAGTACTTC.

The rearrangement joins TRBV19 to TRBJ1-1; 9 bases align to TRBD1. V lost 4 bases, J lost 1 base, and 4 bases stayed unmatched. CDR1 LNHDA and CDR2 SQIVND come from the germline V gene (reference sequence). The CDR3 sequence is 15 residues long. The CDR3 protein is CASSTSTGGNTEAFF. The CDR3 DNA is TGTGCCAGTAGTACTTCGACAGGGGGGAACACTGAAGCTTTCTTT.

CDR3 in amino acids: CASSWGQGAHQPQHF. The CDR3 DNA follows: TGTGCCAGCAGCTGGGGACAGGGGGCTCATCAGCCCCAGCATTTT. The rearrangement links TRBV7-9 to TRBJ1-5; 12 nucleotides align to TRBD1. This CDR3 comprises 15 residues. V was clipped by 4 bases and J by 5 bases; unmatched bases: 3. Germline assignment: CDR1 SEHNR and CDR2 FQNEAQ (reference sequence).

V usage is TRBV29-1 and J usage is TRBJ1-4; tentative D call: TRBD1 (5 bases). In germline, CDR1 is SQVTM, CDR2 ANQGSEA. The CDR3 runs to 16 residues. Trimming left V 1 base short and J 8 bases short, with 20 bases between. In DNA form, the CDR3 reads TGCAGCGTTGAAGGAACCAGGGCGGATGGGGTCGAAAAACTGTTTTTT. Translation gives CSVEGTRADGVEKLFF.

The chain joins TRBV10-2 to TRBJ1-6; D unresolved. The CDR3 is 16 residues long. CDR1 WSHSY and CDR2 SAAADI come from the germline V gene. With 0 bases removed from V and 7 bases from J, the gap between germline ends came to 13 bases. CDR3 protein: CASSESTRSGNSPLHF. DNA for the CDR3: TGCGCCAGCAGTGAGTCGACACGGTCTGGGAATTCACCCCTCCACTTT.

The rearrangement joins TRBV9 to TRBJ2-1; D ambiguous. The V gene lost 0 bases and the J gene lost 0 bases, with 4 bases spanning the gap. The CDR3 extends over 14 amino acids. The germline V gene encodes CDR1 SGDLS and CDR2 YYNGEE. CDR3 amino acids: CASSVGGSYNEQFF. The CDR3 bases are TGTGCCAGCAGCGTAGGGGGCTCCTACAATGAGCAGTTCTTC.

This chain connects TRBV27 to TRBJ2-2, with 7 bases aligning to TRBD2. V shed 7 bases, J shed 14 bases, and the junction held 13 bases outside the gene matches. The CDR3 extends over 13 amino acids. Looked up from germline, CDR1 is MNHEY and CDR2 is SMNVEV (reference sequence). CDR3 coding DNA: TGTGCCAGCAACGGAAGCAGGGAGGGTGCCCTGTTTTTT. The encoded protein is CASNGSREGALFF.

This CDR3 reads CSVEGGGPGYTF. The CDR3 DNA reads TGCAGCGTTGAAGGGGGGGGGCCTGGCTACACCTTC. The rearrangement links TRBV29-1 to TRBJ1-2; maybe TRBD1 (6 bases). The V end lost 1 base, the J end lost 7 bases, and 10 bases lay between the germline ends. Germline CDR1 reads SQVTM; CDR2 reads ANQGSEA. This CDR3 region has 12 residues.